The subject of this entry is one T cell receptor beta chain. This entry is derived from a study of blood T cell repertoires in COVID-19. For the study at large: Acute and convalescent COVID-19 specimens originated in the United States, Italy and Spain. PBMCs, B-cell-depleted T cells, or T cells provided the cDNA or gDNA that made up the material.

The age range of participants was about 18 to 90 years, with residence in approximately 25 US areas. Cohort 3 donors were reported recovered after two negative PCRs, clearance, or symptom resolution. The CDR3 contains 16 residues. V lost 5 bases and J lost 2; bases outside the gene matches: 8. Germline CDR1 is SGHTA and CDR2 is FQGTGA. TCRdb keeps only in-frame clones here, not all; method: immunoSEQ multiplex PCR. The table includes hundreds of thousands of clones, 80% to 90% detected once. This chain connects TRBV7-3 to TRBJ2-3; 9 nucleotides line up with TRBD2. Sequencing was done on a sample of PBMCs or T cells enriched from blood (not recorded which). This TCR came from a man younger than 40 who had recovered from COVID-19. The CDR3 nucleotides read TGTGCCAGCAGCCCCCCTAGCGGGATACCCACAGATACGCAGTATTTT. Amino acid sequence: CASSPPSGIPTDTQYF.